This TCR beta chain originates from a study of OX40 agonist ivuxolimab in advanced cancers. Study as a whole: A mean age of roughly 60 years, range roughly 20 to 80, was recorded, and roughly 80% were male. Three patients, one with hepatocellular carcinoma and two with cutaneous melanoma, responded partially.

Notes on the study in general: Averaging showed that CD8+ T cells had more expanded clones than CD4+ did. Normalized T-cell clonal expansion was also low in a subset of nonresponders.

In the case of this clone: The antigen remains unidentified.

V dropped 2 bases and J dropped 3; count of bases not matched to a gene: 3. Per germline, CDR1 GTSNPN and CDR2 SVGIG (reference sequence). This CDR3 comprises 14 residues. Sequenced by immunoSEQ multiplex PCR; TCRdb stores in-frame clones only, minus some. The sample lists 31,000 or so clones, roughly 84% seen once, with approximately 21% in the top ten. The TCR sequence derives from an adult with an advanced solid tumor such as melanoma, head and neck, liver or kidney cancer. Here the sequenced sample was CD4+ or CD8+ T cells sorted from blood, taken in a trial of the OX40 agonist ivuxolimab. The gene calls are TRBV30 and TRBJ2-3, with 9 nucleotides matching TRBD1. The CDR3 DNA reads TGTGCCTGGAGTCAAGGACAGGGGACAGATACGCAGTATTTT. It translates to CAWSQGQGTDTQYF.